This T cell receptor (beta chain) was observed in a study of graft-versus-host responses after intestinal transplantation (TCRdb year 2021). For the study in its entirety: The transplants that recipients received were multivisceral, liver-intestinal, or isolated intestinal. A peak of at least 4% donor T cells among recipient peripheral blood mononuclear cells was the definition used for donor T cell macrochimerism. Every recipient was given anti-thymocyte globulin induction, then maintenance tacrolimus and steroids for 2 to 3 years. To identify alloreactive clones, pre-transplant mixed lymphocyte reaction products were sequenced and compared with unstimulated pre-transplant donor and recipient T cells. The cohort enrolled 24 intestinal transplant recipients, one of whom was a retransplant, and a few patients without pretransplant specimens were excluded. Instead of going to the commercial service, samples from a few later patients were sequenced in-house on an Illumina MiSeq and processed with MiXCR. Bulk TCR-beta CDR3 sequencing was used to track graft-versus-host and host-versus-graft alloreactive T cell clones in the graft, circulation and bone marrow after intestinal transplantation. Beyond this particular receptor, the publication reports: Peak levels of circulating GvH clones were associated with declines in HvG clones early after transplant. Conclusions were limited by the relatively low number and heterogeneity of intestinal transplant patients. GvH clones were detected in recipient bone marrow, and some appeared earlier in ileal mucosa or blood, consistent with an intestinal mucosal origin. In patients with donor T cell macrochimerism, the allografts had high GvH to HvG T cell clonal ratios.

This clone was counted only a few times. The specificity of this receptor is unknown. No base qualities exist here, and no much larger clone lies one base off it. Library method: the immunoSEQ multiplex PCR assay. For most patients, genomic DNA was subjected to high-throughput TCR-beta CDR3 sequencing by Adaptive Biotechnologies. In the authors' own workflow: Adaptive's ImmunoSEQ software supplied the TCR sequencing data for about 18 patients, while MiXCR and VDJtools were used to process a few other patients. CDR3 nucleotide sequences shared between donor and recipient were removed because their origin could not be assigned. Alloreactive clones required at least 2-fold expansion over unstimulated cells and minimum CFSE-low frequency of 0.002% (template counts) or 0.001% (read counts). Mappable clones were those detected in sequenced pre-transplant spleen, lymph node, or MLR CFSE-low populations of the donor or recipient. The cumulative frequency of alloreactive clones was calculated as a percentage of all sequences, weighted by copy number. TCRdb holds this immuneACCESS table with in-frame rearrangements only. Some clones are missing; in checked studies, unresolved V genes explain under half, and the rest has no known cause. From that table come the V and J calls and clone size; the DNA was used to work out D and trimming. Present in this sample are some 15,000 clones, around three fifths of which were seen just once. 9.5% to 15% of the sample goes to the ten largest clones.

CDR1 is given as SGHTA and CDR2 as FQGNSA, both from the germline V gene. A distance of 12 bases separates the germline ends of V and J, which lose 11 bases and 3 bases respectively. The CDR3 numbers 12 residues from cysteine through phenylalanine. Kept here is only the CDR3 DNA, which spans 36 bases and is read in frame from base 1. Dithiothreitol, EDTA incubations and collagenase D digestion were used to isolate intraepithelial and lamina propria lymphocytes from graft specimens. Bulk TCR-beta sequencing was performed on serial intestinal graft biopsy specimens collected as late as 600 days after transplant.

The sample consisted of ileum tissue, taken 524 days after transplant. The receptor comes from a human patient who received an intestinal transplant, so some T cells may come from the graft donor. The sequence links TRBV7-2 to TRBJ2-3; matching of 6 bases hints at TRBD2 as the D gene. The CDR3 protein: CAVTRATDTQYF. The nucleotide sequence is given as TGTGCCGTGACTAGAGCAACAGATACGCAGTATTTT.